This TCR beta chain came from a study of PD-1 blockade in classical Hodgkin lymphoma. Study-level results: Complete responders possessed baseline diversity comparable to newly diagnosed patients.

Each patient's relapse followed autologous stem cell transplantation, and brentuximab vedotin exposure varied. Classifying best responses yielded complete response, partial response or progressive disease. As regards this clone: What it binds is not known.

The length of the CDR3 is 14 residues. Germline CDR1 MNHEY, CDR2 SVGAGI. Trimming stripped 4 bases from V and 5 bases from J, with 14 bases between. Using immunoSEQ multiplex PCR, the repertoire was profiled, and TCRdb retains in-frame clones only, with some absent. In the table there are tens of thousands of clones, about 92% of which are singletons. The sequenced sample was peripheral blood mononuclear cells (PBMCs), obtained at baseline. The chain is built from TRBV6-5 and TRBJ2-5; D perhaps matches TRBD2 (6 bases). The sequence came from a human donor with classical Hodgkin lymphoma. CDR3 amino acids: CASSSGARPETQYF. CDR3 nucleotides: TGTGCCAGCAGTTCGGGAGCTCGACCCGAGACCCAGTACTTC.